The sequence of this TCR beta chain was determined in a study of Graves' ophthalmopathy and Graves' hyperthyroidism. Overall study results and limits: A model of 13 signatures distinguished ophthalmopathy from stable hyperthyroidism at roughly 87% sensitivity and 81.08% specificity.

Germline CDR1 reads MDHEN; CDR2 reads SYDVKM. The CDR3 length is 13 residues. V dropped 6 bases and J dropped 8 bases, with 14 bases sitting between them. With regard to this clonotype: What it binds is unknown.

Amplified material comprised TCR beta CDR3 regions derived from RNA transcripts. Second-round multiplex PCR came after first-round RT-PCR with HTBI primers. TCRdb reanalysed the multiplex PCR reads using MiXCR and keeps one entry per CDR3 protein. The sample consists of about 410,000 distinct CDR3 sequences, around 16% of them appearing once. The rearrangement links TRBV28 to TRBJ1-5; D unclear. This clonotype was sampled from a woman under 30 with Graves' ophthalmopathy. Material: peripheral blood. CDR3 sequence reads: CASSPSGVKPQHF. For the CDR3, the DNA is TGTGCCAGCAGCCCCTCGGGCGTAAAGCCCCAGCATTTT.